The 10 T cell receptor beta chains reported below all come from one sample, sequenced in a study of immune characterization of retroperitoneal liposarcoma. A single record per CDR3 protein comes from TCRdb applying MiXCR to the PCR reads. The data hold almost 8,500 distinct CDR3 sequences, with just over 40% observed a single time. Input material: tumor tissue. These receptors all come from a male donor with retroperitoneal liposarcoma.

This clonotype was detected only a few times. The V and J genes are TRBV7-2 and TRBJ2-3, with 11 bases fitting TRBD2. The V and J ends lost 5 bases and 5 bases, in that order; junction bases with no gene match: 6. The germline V gene encodes CDR1 SGHTA and CDR2 FQGNSA. This CDR3 has 15 residues. The DNA for the CDR3 is TGTGCCAGCAGCCAACTAGCGGGAGTTTTAGATACGCAGTATTTT. This codes for CASSQLAGVLDTQYF.

This clonotype was found a few times. V gene TRBV6-1 combines with J gene TRBJ2-5; a weak D match, TRBD2 (6 bases). The J call may be faulty, since TRBJ2-7 better matches the DNA end. CDR3 length: 15 residues. Germline values: CDR1 MNHNS, CDR2 SASEGT. This chain's CDR3 is CASSEAARDNHEQYF. The CDR3 DNA is TGTGCCAGCAGTGAAGCTGCGCGGGATAACCACGAGCAGTACTTC.

This clonotype is medium-sized in the sample. The chain carries TRBV6-8 and TRBJ1-5; D unclear. Per germline, CDR1 MNHGY and CDR2 SAAAGT. V dropped 6 bases and J dropped 4 bases, with 19 bases sitting between them. This CDR3 has 16 amino acids. CDR3 loop: CASSPHGEKGNQPQHF. CDR3 nucleotide sequence: TGTGCCAGCAGCCCACATGGGGAAAAGGGAAATCAGCCCCAGCATTTT.

The chain's CDR3 is CASSSWTSGDLLGEQFF. DNA for the CDR3: TGTGCCAGCAGCTCCTGGACTAGCGGGGACCTGCTCGGGGAGCAGTTCTTC. This sequence joins TRBV7-3 and TRBJ2-1; 12 bases match TRBD2. V lost 4 bases to trimming and J lost 10 bases; unmatched junction nucleotides: 14. The germline V gene encodes CDR1 SGHTA and CDR2 FQGTGA. The length of the CDR3 is 17 residues.

The chain has TRBV6-8 and TRBJ2-1; D is uncertain. This CDR3 is built from 13 residues. Germline assignment: CDR1 MNHGY and CDR2 SAAAGT. Trimming left V 5 bases short and J 10 bases short, with 15 bases between. CDR3 sequence: CASSIIRTKEQFF. The DNA for the CDR3 is TGTGCCAGCAGTATCATACGGACCAAAGAGCAGTTCTTC.

Within the sample, this clonotype is medium-sized. The CDR3: CASSWSKGGSVSEQYF. The CDR3 coding sequence is TGTGCCAGCAGTTGGTCCAAGGGCGGGAGCGTCAGTGAGCAGTACTTC. The J gene is TRBJ2-1, the V gene TRBV6-1, with 7 bases aligning to TRBD2. Gene TRBJ2-7 matches the end of the DNA better, so the J call may be wrong. This CDR3 has 16 amino acids. Germline CDR1 is MNHNS and CDR2 is SASEGT.

This chain links TRBV6-1 with TRBJ2-1; unclear D gene. The length of the CDR3 is 12 residues. V was trimmed by 6 bases and J by 3 bases, leaving 6 bases between them. Germline CDR1 reads MNHNS; CDR2 reads SASEGT. CDR3 loop: CASSLNYNEQFF. For the CDR3, the DNA is TGTGCCAGCAGCCTAAACTACAATGAGCAGTTCTTC.

As regards this clonotype: A single base separates this from a much larger clone, so it may be a read error. This chain joins TRBV7-2 and TRBJ2-1; weak D call: TRBD2 (7 bases). The germline CDR1 and CDR2 sequences are SGHTA and FQGNSA. Trimming took 5 bases from V and 13 from J, leaving 24 bases between them. The CDR3 runs to 15 residues. The CDR3 reads CASSRRGGIEETQFF. CDR3 bases: TGTGCCAGCAGCCGTAGGGGGGGGATCGAAGAGACCCAGTTCTTC.

The chain carries TRBV6-1 and TRBJ2-3; D is unresolved. This CDR3 has 14 amino acids. Trimming removed 7 bases from V and 0 bases from J, with 11 bases in between. The V gene's germline CDR1 is MNHNS and CDR2 SASEGT. This CDR3 is CASKLPSSTDTQYF. In DNA form, the CDR3 reads TGTGCCAGCAAACTCCCGTCTAGCACAGATACGCAGTATTTT.

This rearrangement joins TRBV6-6 to TRBJ2-1, with 7 bases identical to TRBD2. The last part of the DNA fits TRBJ2-7 better; the J call may be wrong. Germline CDR1 MNHNY, CDR2 SVGAGI (reference sequence). CDR3 size: 13 residues. CDR3 in amino acids: CASRAAGTYEQYF. In DNA, the CDR3 is TGTGCCAGCCGCGCAGCGGGGACCTACGAGCAGTACTTC.